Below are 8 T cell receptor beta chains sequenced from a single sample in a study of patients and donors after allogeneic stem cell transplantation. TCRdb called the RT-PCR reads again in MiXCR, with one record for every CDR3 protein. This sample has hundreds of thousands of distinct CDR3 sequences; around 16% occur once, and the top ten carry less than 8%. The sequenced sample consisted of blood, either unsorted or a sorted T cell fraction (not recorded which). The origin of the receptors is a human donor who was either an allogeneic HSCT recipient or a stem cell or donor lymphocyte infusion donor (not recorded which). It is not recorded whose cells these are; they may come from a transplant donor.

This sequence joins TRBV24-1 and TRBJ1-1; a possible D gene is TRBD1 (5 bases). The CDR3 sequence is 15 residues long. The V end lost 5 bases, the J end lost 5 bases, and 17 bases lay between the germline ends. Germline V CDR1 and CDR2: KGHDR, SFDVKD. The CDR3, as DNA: TGTGCCACCAGTGCGGGGGGGGGAGTGGGGACTGAAGCTTTCTTT. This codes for CATSAGGGVGTEAFF.

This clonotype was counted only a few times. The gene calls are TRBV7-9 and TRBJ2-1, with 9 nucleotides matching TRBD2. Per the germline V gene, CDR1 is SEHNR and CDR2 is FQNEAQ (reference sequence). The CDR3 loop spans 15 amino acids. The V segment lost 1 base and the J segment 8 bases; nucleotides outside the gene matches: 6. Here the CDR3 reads CASSLVGLAGDEQFF. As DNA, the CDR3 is TGTGCCAGCAGCTTAGTGGGACTAGCAGGAGATGAGCAGTTCTTC.

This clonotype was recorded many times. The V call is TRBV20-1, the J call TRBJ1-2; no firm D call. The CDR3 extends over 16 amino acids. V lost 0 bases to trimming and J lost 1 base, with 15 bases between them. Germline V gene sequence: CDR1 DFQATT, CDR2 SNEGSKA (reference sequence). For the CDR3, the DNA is TGCAGTGCTAGAGATGGTTTACGGGCGCTTAACTATGGCTACACCTTC. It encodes CSARDGLRALNYGYTF.

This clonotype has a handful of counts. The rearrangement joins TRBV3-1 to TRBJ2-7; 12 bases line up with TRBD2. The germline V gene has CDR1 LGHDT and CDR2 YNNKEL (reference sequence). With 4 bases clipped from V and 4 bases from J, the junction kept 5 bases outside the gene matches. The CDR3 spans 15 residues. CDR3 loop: CASSLSSGGAYEQYF. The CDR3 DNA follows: TGTGCCAGCAGCCTATCTAGCGGGGGGGCTTACGAGCAGTACTTC.

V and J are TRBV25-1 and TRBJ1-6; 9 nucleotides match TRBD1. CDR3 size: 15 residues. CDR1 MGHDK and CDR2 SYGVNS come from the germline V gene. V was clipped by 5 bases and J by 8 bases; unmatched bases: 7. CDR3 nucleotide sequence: TGTGCCAGCAGTCACAGGGGGCCAATTCATTCACCCCTCCACTTT. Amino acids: CASSHRGPIHSPLHF.

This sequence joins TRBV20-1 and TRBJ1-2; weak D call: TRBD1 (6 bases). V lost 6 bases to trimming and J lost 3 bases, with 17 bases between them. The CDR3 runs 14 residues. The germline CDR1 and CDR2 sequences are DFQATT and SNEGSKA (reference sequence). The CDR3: CSARGELKDYGYTF. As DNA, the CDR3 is TGCAGTGCCAGGGGAGAGCTGAAGGACTATGGCTACACCTTC.

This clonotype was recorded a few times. The CDR3 region is CASSQASGGYGYTF. The DNA for the CDR3 is TGTGCCAGCAGCCAAGCGAGCGGGGGCTATGGCTACACCTTC. The rearrangement joins TRBV3-1 to TRBJ1-2, with TRBD1 as a possible D gene (5 bases). The CDR3 spans 14 residues. In germline, CDR1 is LGHDT, CDR2 YNNKEL (reference sequence). Trimming shortened V by 1 base and J by 4 bases, and 10 bases separated the two germline ends.

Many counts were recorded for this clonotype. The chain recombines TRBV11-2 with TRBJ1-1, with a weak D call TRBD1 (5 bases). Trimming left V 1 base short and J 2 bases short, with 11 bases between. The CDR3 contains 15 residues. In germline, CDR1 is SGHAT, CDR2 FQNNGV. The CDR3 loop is CASSLVTGLNTEAFF. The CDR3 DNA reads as TGTGCCAGCAGCTTAGTGACGGGACTAAACACTGAAGCTTTCTTT.